Following are 10 T cell receptor beta chains from one sample sequenced in a study of neurological immune-mediated disorders. MiXCR, run by TCRdb on the 5' RACE reads, gives a single entry per CDR3 protein. The sample lists roughly 74,000 distinct CDR3 sequences, around 5.2% occurring once. The sample taken for sequencing was PBMCs. These receptors all stem from a man aged 18 to 29 with multiple sclerosis.

V is TRBV3-1 and J is TRBJ2-3, with 11 bases identical to TRBD2. Germline V CDR1 and CDR2: LGHDT, YNNKEL (reference sequence). The CDR3 consists of 15 residues. The trim removed 5 bases at V and 4 bases at J, leaving 5 bases unmatched. CDR3 DNA sequence: TGTGCCAGCAGCTTAGCGGGGGGGCACGCAGATACGCAGTATTTT. This encodes CASSLAGGHADTQYF.

This clonotype was seen repeatedly, ten times or more. The V and J genes are TRBV12-3 or TRBV12-4 and TRBJ1-6, with a possible D match to TRBD1 (5 bases). V gave up 6 bases and J gave up 7 bases, with 13 bases separating them. This CDR3 has 14 amino acids. CDR3 nucleotides: TGTGCCAGCAGCCAACGTGGGGGGAATTCACCCCTCCACTTT. Amino acids: CASSQRGGNSPLHF.

Ten or more counts support this clonotype. The chain joins TRBV29-1 to TRBJ2-7, with 10 positions matching TRBD1. This CDR3 has 13 residues. Germline V CDR1 and CDR2: SQVTM, ANQGSEA. V lost 6 bases and J lost 4; bases outside the gene matches: 6. The chain's CDR3 is CSVGQGEKYEQYF. DNA of the CDR3: TGCAGCGTCGGACAGGGGGAAAAATACGAGCAGTACTTC.

This clonotype was counted many times. The rearrangement joins TRBV12-3 or TRBV12-4 to TRBJ2-3; TRBD2 agrees at 10 bases. The CDR3 is made up of 15 amino acids. V trimming: 5 bases; J trimming: 6 bases; junction bases outside the gene matches: 8. The CDR3 DNA follows: TGTGCCAGCAGTGGAAACAGCGGGGGGGCCGATACGCAGTATTTT. Its translation: CASSGNSGGADTQYF.

The chain is built from TRBV21-1 and TRBJ2-1; the table's D gene call, TRBD1, was not cross checked with the DNA. TRBV21-1 is a pseudogene locus. The CDR3 is 13 residues long. In nucleotides, the CDR3 is TGTGCCAGCGCTCAGGGATCCCACAATGAGCAGTTCTTC. Its translation is CASAQGSHNEQFF.

The chain uses TRBV5-5 and TRBJ2-7; 10 bases align to TRBD1. The CDR3 has 16 residues. After removal of 0 bases from V and 3 bases from J, the junction contained 6 bases not matched to a gene. CDR1 and CDR2 (germline): SGHKS, YYEKEE (reference sequence). The CDR3 reads CASSLGTTGGGYEQYF. Written as DNA, the CDR3 is TGTGCCAGCAGCTTGGGGACGACAGGGGGCGGCTACGAGCAGTACTTC.

This clonotype was counted at least ten times. The V and J genes are TRBV20-1 and TRBJ1-2, with D maybe TRBD1 (5 bases). The ends were cut back, 6 bases at V and 4 bases at J, with 24 bases in the middle. The V gene's germline CDR1 is DFQATT and CDR2 SNEGSKA (reference sequence). The CDR3 spans 16 residues. This chain's CDR3 is CSASGGQGSPSYGYTF. As DNA, the CDR3 is TGCAGTGCCAGTGGAGGTCAGGGCTCACCCTCCTATGGCTACACCTTC.

This clonotype has a count of ten or more. V and J are TRBV5-1 and TRBJ2-3, with 9 bases lining up with TRBD2. The V gene end was trimmed by 4 bases and the J gene end by 5 bases; junction bases not matched to a gene: 5. The length of the CDR3 is 14 residues. Germline assignment: CDR1 SGHRS and CDR2 YFSETQ. CDR3 in DNA: TGCGCCAGCAGCCGAGCGGGGGGAAAAGATACGCAGTATTTT. It is translated as CASSRAGGKDTQYF.

This clonotype has a count of ten or more. The chain uses TRBV20-1 and TRBJ1-1; D unresolved. Germline lookup yields CDR1 DFQATT and CDR2 SNEGSKA (reference sequence). The ends were cut back, 6 bases at V and 6 bases at J, with 8 bases in the middle. This CDR3 comprises 10 residues. CDR3 region: CSALPPEAFF. In DNA, the CDR3 is TGCAGTGCCCTTCCCCCTGAAGCTTTCTTT.

This clonotype was counted ten times or more. The chain carries TRBV7-2 and TRBJ2-5; the D gene is possibly TRBD1 (8 bases). Between the trimmed V and J ends, which lost 6 bases and 5 bases, there was a span of 22 bases. The CDR3 sequence is 16 residues long. The V gene's germline CDR1 is SGHTA and CDR2 FQGNSA. CDR3 DNA sequence: TGTGCCAGCAGTCAACAGGGGGGGCAGGTAAAGGAGACCCAGTACTTC. This encodes CASSQQGGQVKETQYF.